This T cell receptor beta chain was found in a study of blood T cell repertoires in COVID-19. Across the whole study: Donors in the United States, Italy and Spain gave samples during acute or convalescent COVID-19.

Authors' data handling: Quantification of nucleated cells was approximated via reference gene primer amplification. Clones were read by immunoSEQ multiplex PCR, and TCRdb kept only the in-frame ones, dropping some. D and trimming were read from the DNA, whereas the V and J calls and clone size are those reported in that table. Counted here are over 250,000 clones, 88% occurring once; the ten biggest clones make up about 4%. Trimming took 2 bases from V and 4 from J, leaving 8 bases between them. In germline, CDR1 is LGHNT, CDR2 FRNRAP. The CDR3 covers 13 residues. The chain combines TRBV12-5 with TRBJ1-1, with unresolved D. Sequencing used peripheral blood. The clonotype comes from a man in his sixties who had recovered from COVID-19. CDR3 sequence (DNA): TGTGCTAGTGGTTTGTCCCCCATCACTGAAGCTTTCTTT. Translated: CASGLSPITEAFF.